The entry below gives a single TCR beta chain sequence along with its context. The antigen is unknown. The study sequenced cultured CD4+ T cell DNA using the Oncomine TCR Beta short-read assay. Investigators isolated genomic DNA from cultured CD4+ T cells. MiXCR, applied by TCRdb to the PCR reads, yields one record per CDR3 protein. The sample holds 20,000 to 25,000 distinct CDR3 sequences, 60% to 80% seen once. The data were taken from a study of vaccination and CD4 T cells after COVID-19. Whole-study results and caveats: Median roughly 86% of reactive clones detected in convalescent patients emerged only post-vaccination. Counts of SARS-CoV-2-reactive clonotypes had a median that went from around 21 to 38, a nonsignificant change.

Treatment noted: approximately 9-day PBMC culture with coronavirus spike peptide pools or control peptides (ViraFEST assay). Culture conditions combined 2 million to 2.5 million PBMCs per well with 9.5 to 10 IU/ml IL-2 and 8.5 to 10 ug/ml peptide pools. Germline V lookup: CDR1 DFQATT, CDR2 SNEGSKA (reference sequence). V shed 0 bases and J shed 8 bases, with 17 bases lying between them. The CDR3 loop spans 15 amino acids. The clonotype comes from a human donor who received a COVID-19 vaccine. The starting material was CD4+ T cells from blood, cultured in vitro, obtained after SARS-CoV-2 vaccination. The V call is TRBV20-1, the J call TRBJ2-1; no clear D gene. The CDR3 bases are TGCAGTGCTAGAGAATCGAGTCCGGCGTTGGATGAGCAGTTCTTC. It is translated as CSARESSPALDEQFF.